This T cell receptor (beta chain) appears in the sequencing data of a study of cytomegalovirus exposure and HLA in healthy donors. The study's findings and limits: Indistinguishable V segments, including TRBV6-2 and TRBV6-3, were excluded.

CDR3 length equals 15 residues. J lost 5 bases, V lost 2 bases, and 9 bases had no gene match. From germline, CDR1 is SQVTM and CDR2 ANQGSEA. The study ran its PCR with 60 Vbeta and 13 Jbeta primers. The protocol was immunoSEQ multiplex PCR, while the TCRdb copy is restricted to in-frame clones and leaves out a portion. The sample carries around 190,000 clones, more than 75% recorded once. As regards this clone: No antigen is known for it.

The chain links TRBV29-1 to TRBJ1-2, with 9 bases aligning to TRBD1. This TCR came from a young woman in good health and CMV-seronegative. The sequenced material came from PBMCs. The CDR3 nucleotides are TGCAGCGTTGAAAGTGGTTGGACAGGGGCTTATGGCTACACCTTC. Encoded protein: CSVESGWTGAYGYTF.